A single sample is the source of the 6 T cell receptor beta chains below, sequenced in a study of cytomegalovirus exposure and HLA in healthy donors. PCR employed 60 Vbeta and 13 Jbeta primers. Produced via immunoSEQ multiplex PCR; TCRdb's table is partial and in-frame only. The sample lists 100,000 or so clones, just under 80% seen once, with roughly 5.7% in the top ten. The sequenced sample was PBMCs. These receptors came from a male donor in good health and CMV-seronegative.

Only a few counts were recorded for this clone. The chain is built from TRBV9 and TRBJ1-4; unclear D gene. CDR3 size: 14 residues. Germline CDR1 is SGDLS and CDR2 is YYNGEE. V shed 0 bases and J shed 4 bases, with 7 bases lying between them. The CDR3 coding sequence is TGTGCCAGCAGCGTAGGCAGAGGTAATGAAAAACTGTTTTTT. It codes for CASSVGRGNEKLFF.

This chain uses TRBV2 with TRBJ2-5; 12 positions agree with TRBD2. Trimming removed 7 bases from V and 7 bases from J; junction bases left unmatched: 13. CDR1 is SNHLY and CDR2 is FYNNEI in the germline V gene. This CDR3 is built from 16 residues. DNA of the CDR3: TGTGCCAGCAAGGTCTCCGGTGCTAGCGGGAGGGGGACCCAGTACTTC. This codes for CASKVSGASGRGTQYF. Drawing the rest from reference TRBV2 and TRBJ2-5, the complete variable domain is EPEVTQTPSHQVTQMGQEVILRCVPISNHLYFYWYRQILGQKVEFLVSFYNNEISEKSEIFDDQFSVERPDGSNFTLKIRSTKLEDSAMYFCASKVSGASGRGTQYFGPGTRLLVL.

The chain combines TRBV6-1 with TRBJ2-2; 9 bases align to TRBD2. The length of the CDR3 is 15 residues. V lost 6 bases to trimming and J lost 4 bases; unmatched junction nucleotides: 6. Germline V gene lookup returns CDR1 MNHNS and CDR2 SASEGT. CDR3 protein: CASRSGLATTGELFF. CDR3 in DNA: TGTGCCAGCAGATCAGGACTAGCGACCACCGGGGAGCTGTTTTTT.

The rearrangement uses TRBV7-3 and TRBJ2-7; TRBD2 aligns across 10 bases. This CDR3 comprises 15 residues. The germline CDR1 and CDR2 sequences are SGHTA and FQGTGA. V dropped 3 bases and J dropped 6; count of bases not matched to a gene: 8. This CDR3 reads CASSFQPSSGSEQYF. As DNA, the CDR3 is TGTGCCAGCAGCTTTCAACCCTCTAGCGGGAGCGAGCAGTACTTC. Full variable domain (rest looked up from reference TRBV7-3 and TRBJ2-7): GAGVSQTPSNKVTEKGKYVELRCDPISGHTALYWYRQSLGQGPEFLIYFQGTGAADDSGLPNDRFFAVRPEGSVSTLKIQRTERGDSAVYLCASSFQPSSGSEQYFGPGTRLTVT.

The CDR3 coding sequence is TGTGCCAGCAGCTTAGTTGGGGGGGCGGGACGGGAGACCCAGTACTTC. It yields the protein CASSLVGGAGRETQYF. The chain links TRBV7-2 to TRBJ2-5, with a weak D call TRBD2 (7 bases). The CDR3 is made up of 16 amino acids. Germline V gives CDR1 SGHTA, CDR2 FQGNSA. Trimming removed 1 base at V and 5 bases at J, with 17 bases between.

V usage is TRBV14 and J usage is TRBJ1-1, with unresolved D. The V gene's germline CDR1 is SGHDN and CDR2 FVKESK. The V end was cut by 1 base, the J end by 6 bases, with 9 bases between. This CDR3 contains 13 residues. The CDR3 protein is CASSQVRGAEAFF. DNA of the CDR3: TGTGCCAGCAGCCAAGTTCGGGGTGCTGAAGCTTTCTTT.